These T cell receptor beta chains were read from a single sample in a study of T cell responses to AZD1222 COVID-19 vaccine. Method: immunoSEQ multiplex PCR; TCRdb's copy keeps in-frame clones and lacks some. Among about 56,000 clones, more than 75% were seen once, and the ten largest hold just under 5%. The sample was peripheral blood, taken 28 days after the second AZD1222 dose. These receptors were taken from an adult who received the AZD1222 COVID-19 vaccine. The CDR3 runs from the conserved cysteine through the conserved F or W. D genes are given only for firm matches. Size values are once, few and many counts, or a class for expanded clones, and some rows have none.

TRBJ2-3,.,.,16,TRBV7-9,CASSLTRNINSDTQYF,TGTGCCAGCAGCTTAACCCGGAACATAAATTCAGATACGCAGTATTTT
TRBJ1-1,.,.,12,TRBV10-3,CASAGRNTEAFF,TGTGCCTCCGCGGGAAGGAACACTGAAGCTTTCTTT
TRBJ1-3,.,.,15,TRBV9,CASSAGTLSGNTIYF,TGTGCCAGCAGCGCCGGGACGCTCTCTGGAAACACCATATATTTT
TRBJ2-2,.,.,14,TRBV29-1,CSVRTESNTGELFF,TGCAGCGTTAGGACAGAATCGAACACCGGGGAGCTGTTTTTT
TRBJ2-2,TRBD2,.,15,TRBV19,CASRPGLAGSGELFF,TGTGCCAGCCGACCGGGACTAGCGGGATCCGGGGAGCTGTTTTTT
TRBJ1-5,TRBD1,.,14,TRBV2,CASSENRGDQPQHF,TGTGCCAGCAGTGAAAACAGGGGCGATCAGCCCCAGCATTTT
TRBJ1-2,.,few,15,TRBV19,CASSIDSNRVYGYTF,TGTGCCAGTAGTATAGATTCAAACAGGGTCTATGGCTACACCTTC
TRBJ2-7,.,.,13,TRBV5-1,CASRVAASYEQYF,TGCGCCAGCAGGGTAGCGGCCTCCTACGAGCAGTACTTC
TRBJ2-1,TRBD1,few,18,TRBV14,CASSQDPLGQVPYNEQFF,TGTGCCAGCAGCCAAGATCCCCTAGGACAGGTCCCCTACAATGAGCAGTTCTTC
TRBJ1-1,TRBD1,few,15,TRBV19,CASSPGGGMNTEAFF,TGTGCCAGTAGCCCAGGGGGGGGAATGAACACTGAAGCTTTCTTT
TRBJ2-3,TRBD2,.,15,TRBV7-2,CASSWVAGGKDTQYF,TGTGCCAGCAGCTGGGTGGCGGGGGGCAAAGATACGCAGTATTTT
TRBJ1-2,.,.,16,TRBV28,CASSLYDRTPNYGYTF,TGTGCCAGCAGTTTATACGACAGAACTCCTAACTATGGCTACACCTTC
TRBJ2-2,.,.,16,TRBV18,CASSPPWTMNTGELFF,TGTGCCAGCTCACCACCCTGGACAATGAACACCGGGGAGCTGTTTTTT
TRBJ1-2,.,.,13,TRBV15,CATSRSEGVGYTF,TGTGCCACCAGCAGATCCGAAGGGGTTGGCTACACCTTC
TRBJ1-2,TRBD1,.,13,TRBV6-2/TRBV6-3,CASSYQGARGYTF,TGTGCCAGCAGTTATCAGGGGGCGCGTGGCTACACCTTC
TRBJ1-1,.,few,16,TRBV29-1,CSGHKGQPAVNTEAFF,TGCAGCGGGCACAAAGGACAGCCTGCCGTGAACACTGAAGCTTTCTTT
TRBJ1-3,.,.,14,TRBV11-2,CASSLTGQGNTIYF,TGTGCCAGCAGCTTAACTGGGCAGGGAAACACCATATATTTT
TRBJ1-1,.,.,14,TRBV7-9,CASSLSRVSTEAFF,TGTGCCAGCAGCTTAAGTCGAGTGAGCACTGAAGCTTTCTTT
TRBJ2-1,.,.,16,TRBV5-1,CASTSGSGIAYNEQFF,TGCGCCAGCACCTCGGGGTCCGGGATCGCCTACAATGAGCAGTTCTTC
TRBJ2-1,TRBD2,.,12,TRBV28,CASSLPGLAGFF,TGTGCCAGCAGTTTACCGGGACTAGCTGGTTTCTTC
TRBJ2-3,.,.,14,TRBV15,CATGIPGSTDTQYF,TGTGCCACCGGAATTCCAGGGAGCACAGATACGCAGTATTTT
TRBJ1-5,.,.,14,TRBV5-1,CASSLLGPGQPQHF,TGCGCCAGCAGCTTGTTAGGACCCGGGCAGCCCCAGCATTTT
TRBJ2-5,.,once,14,TRBV28,CASTVGRGQETQYF,TGTGCCAGCACCGTAGGACGGGGCCAAGAGACCCAGTACTTC
TRBJ2-6,.,.,17,TRBV6-2/TRBV6-3,CASSYSSGGAGANVLTF,TGTGCCAGCAGTTACTCTTCGGGGGGCGCTGGGGCCAACGTCCTGACTTTC
TRBJ1-4,TRBD1,.,15,TRBV5-1,CASSLGIQGGEKLFF,TGCGCCAGCAGCTTGGGGATACAGGGGGGCGAAAAACTGTTTTTT
TRBJ2-1,.,.,15,TRBV19,CASKDGALSYNEQFF,TGTGCCAGTAAAGACGGGGCCCTCTCCTACAATGAGCAGTTCTTC
TRBJ1-1,TRBD1,once,13,TRBV18,CASSPTGETEAFF,TGTGCCAGCTCCCCGACAGGGGAGACTGAAGCTTTCTTT
TRBJ2-7,.,.,14,TRBV19,CASSIKGLGYEQYF,TGTGCCAGTAGTATAAAAGGGTTGGGCTACGAGCAGTACTTC
TRBJ2-3,.,.,14,TRBV27,CASSWAGGSDTQYF,TGTGCCAGCAGTTGGGCCGGGGGATCGGATACGCAGTATTTT
TRBJ1-2,.,.,15,TRBV7-9,CASSLVNRVWDGYTF,TGTGCCAGCAGCTTAGTAAATAGGGTGTGGGATGGCTACACCTTC
TRBJ1-5,.,.,19,TRBV28,CASSLSPRQVGYSNQPQHF,TGTGCCAGCAGTTTATCCCCTCGACAGGTCGGTTATAGCAATCAGCCCCAGCATTTT
TRBJ1-4,.,.,12,TRBV21-1,CASRYNPGTVIF,TGTGCCAGCAGATATAACCCCGGGACAGTGATTTTT
TRBJ1-3,TRBD1,.,15,TRBV6-5,CASSPGQGSGNTIYF,TGTGCCAGCAGTCCCGGACAGGGCTCTGGAAACACCATATATTTT
TRBJ1-6,.,.,15,TRBV2,CASRQNVQYNSPLHF,TGTGCCAGCAGGCAAAATGTCCAGTATAATTCACCCCTCCACTTT
TRBJ1-5,.,.,13,TRBV19,CASSIVGRQPQHF,TGTGCCAGTAGTATTGTGGGAAGACAGCCCCAGCATTTT
TRBJ1-6,.,.,14,TRBV2,CASRLQGYNSPLHF,TGTGCCAGCAGACTTCAGGGCTATAATTCACCCCTCCACTTT
TRBJ2-6,.,.,17,TRBV3-1/TRBV3-2,CASSPRTSSSGANVLTF,TGTGCCAGCAGCCCACGGACATCGAGCTCTGGGGCCAACGTCCTGACTTTC
TRBJ2-1,.,once,15,TRBV6-5,CASSHRTVNYNEQFF,TGTGCCAGCAGCCACCGGACAGTAAACTACAATGAGCAGTTCTTC
TRBJ2-7,.,.,15,TRBV3-1/TRBV3-2,CASSQVPAATYEQYF,TGTGCCAGCAGCCAAGTTCCGGCGGCAACCTACGAGCAGTACTTC
TRBJ1-5,.,.,15,TRBV5-1,CASSPAGGSNQPQHF,TGCGCCAGCAGCCCTGCGGGGGGAAGCAATCAGCCCCAGCATTTT
TRBJ1-6,TRBD1,.,15,TRBV4-1,CASSQDLPGGYPLHF,TGCGCCAGCAGCCAAGATCTTCCAGGGGGTTACCCCCTCCACTTT
TRBJ2-7,TRBD1,.,13,TRBV27,CASSDRGPYEQYF,TGTGCCAGCAGTGACAGGGGGCCCTACGAGCAGTACTTC
TRBJ1-1,.,.,14,TRBV3-1/TRBV3-2,CASSQEDLNTEAFF,TGTGCCAGCAGCCAAGAGGACCTGAACACTGAAGCTTTCTTT
TRBJ1-4,TRBD1,.,12,TRBV18,CASSPDRGELFF,TGTGCCAGCTCACCTGACAGGGGTGAACTGTTTTTT
TRBJ2-5,.,.,14,TRBV6-5,CASSPGQPDETQYF,TGTGCCAGCAGCCCCGGCCAGCCAGATGAGACCCAGTACTTC
TRBJ1-6,TRBD1,.,14,TRBV2,CASSRTGGNSPLHF,TGTGCCAGCAGCCGAACAGGGGGAAATTCACCCCTCCACTTT
TRBJ2-7,.,once,12,TRBV28,CASSLEGYEQYF,TGTGCCAGCAGTTTGGAGGGCTACGAGCAGTACTTC
TRBJ2-1,.,once,14,TRBV5-1,CASSLPDTYNEQFF,TGCGCCAGCAGCTTGCCGGACACCTACAATGAGCAGTTCTTC
TRBJ1-2,.,.,14,TRBV6-5,CASSYSWVSEGYTF,TGTGCCAGCAGTTACAGTTGGGTGTCCGAAGGCTACACCTTC
TRBJ1-2,.,.,13,TRBV5-6,CASSLESSYGYTF,TGTGCCAGCAGCTTGGAGAGCAGCTATGGCTACACCTTC
TRBJ2-1,.,.,14,TRBV3-1/TRBV3-2,CASSQEGASNEQFF,TGTGCCAGCAGCCAAGAGGGGGCATCGAATGAGCAGTTCTTC
TRBJ2-1,.,.,14,TRBV7-2,CASSPRVAYNEQFF,TGTGCCAGCAGCCCTCGGGTTGCCTACAATGAGCAGTTCTTC
TRBJ1-4,TRBD1,.,14,TRBV9,CASSGRDRAGKLFF,TGTGCCAGCAGCGGACGGGACAGGGCGGGAAAACTGTTTTTT
TRBJ1-1,TRBD1,.,13,TRBV10-3,CAISDRGETEAFF,TGTGCCATCAGTGACAGGGGGGAGACTGAAGCTTTCTTT